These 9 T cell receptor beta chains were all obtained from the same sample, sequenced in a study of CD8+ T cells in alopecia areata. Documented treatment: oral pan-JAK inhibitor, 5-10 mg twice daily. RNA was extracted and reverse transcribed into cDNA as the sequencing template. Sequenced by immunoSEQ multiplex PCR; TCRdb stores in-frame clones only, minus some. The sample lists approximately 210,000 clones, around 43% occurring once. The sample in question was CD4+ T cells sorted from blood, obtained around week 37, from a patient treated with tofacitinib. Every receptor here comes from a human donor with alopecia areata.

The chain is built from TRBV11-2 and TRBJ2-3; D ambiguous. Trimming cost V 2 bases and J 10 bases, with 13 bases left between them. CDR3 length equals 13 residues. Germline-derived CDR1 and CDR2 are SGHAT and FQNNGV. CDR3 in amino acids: CASSLPLGRAQYF. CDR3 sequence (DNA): TGTGCCAGCAGCTTACCCCTAGGTCGTGCGCAGTATTTT.

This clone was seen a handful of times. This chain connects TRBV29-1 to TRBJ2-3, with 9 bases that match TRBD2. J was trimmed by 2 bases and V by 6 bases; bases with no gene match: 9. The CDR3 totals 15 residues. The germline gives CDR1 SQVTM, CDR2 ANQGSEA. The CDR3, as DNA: TGCAGCGTGGGAGGGCTAGCGGGGCACACAGATACGCAGTATTTT. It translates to CSVGGLAGHTDTQYF.

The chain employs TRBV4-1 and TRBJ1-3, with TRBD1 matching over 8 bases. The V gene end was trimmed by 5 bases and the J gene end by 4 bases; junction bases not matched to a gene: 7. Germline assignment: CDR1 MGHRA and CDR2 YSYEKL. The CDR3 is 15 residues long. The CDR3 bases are TGCGCCAGCAGCGGACAGGGAAGAGGAGGAAACACCATATATTTT. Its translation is CASSGQGRGGNTIYF.

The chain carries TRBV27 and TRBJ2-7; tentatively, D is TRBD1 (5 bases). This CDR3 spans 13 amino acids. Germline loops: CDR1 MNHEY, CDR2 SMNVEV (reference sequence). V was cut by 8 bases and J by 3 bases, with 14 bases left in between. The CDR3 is CASQVQGGYEQYF. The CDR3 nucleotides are TGTGCCAGCCAGGTGCAGGGTGGCTACGAGCAGTACTTC.

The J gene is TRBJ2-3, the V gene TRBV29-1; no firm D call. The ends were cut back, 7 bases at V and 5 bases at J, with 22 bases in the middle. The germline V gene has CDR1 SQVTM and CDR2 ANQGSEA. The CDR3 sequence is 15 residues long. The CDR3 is CSAFPAARILDTQYF. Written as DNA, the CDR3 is TGCAGCGCTTTCCCGGCGGCCAGGATATTAGATACGCAGTATTTT.

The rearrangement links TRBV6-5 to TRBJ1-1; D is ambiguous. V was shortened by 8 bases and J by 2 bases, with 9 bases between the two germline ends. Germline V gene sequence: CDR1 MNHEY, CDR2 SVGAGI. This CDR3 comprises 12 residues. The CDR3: CASGRVNTEAFF. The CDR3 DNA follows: TGTGCCAGCGGGCGGGTAAACACTGAAGCTTTCTTT.

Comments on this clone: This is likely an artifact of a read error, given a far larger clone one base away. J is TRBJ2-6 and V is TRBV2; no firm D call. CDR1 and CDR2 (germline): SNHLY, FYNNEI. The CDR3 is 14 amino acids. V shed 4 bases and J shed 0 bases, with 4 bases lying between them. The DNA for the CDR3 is TGTGCCAGCAGTGGGGTCTCTGGGGCCAACGTCCTGACTTTC. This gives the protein CASSGVSGANVLTF.

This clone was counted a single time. CDR3 DNA: TGTGCCTGGAGTGTACGGAACGAGCAGTACTTC. As protein: CAWSVRNEQYF. The J gene is TRBJ2-7, the V gene TRBV30; D is undetermined. V was pared by 0 bases and J by 5 bases, with 5 bases between. Germline CDR1 GTSNPN, CDR2 SVGIG (reference sequence). The CDR3 is 11 residues long.

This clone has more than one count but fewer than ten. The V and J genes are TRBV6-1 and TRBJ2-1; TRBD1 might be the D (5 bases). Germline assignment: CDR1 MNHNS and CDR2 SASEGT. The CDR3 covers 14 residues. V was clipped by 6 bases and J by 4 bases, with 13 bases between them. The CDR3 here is CASSQGSTYNEQFF. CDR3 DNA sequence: TGTGCCAGCAGCCAGGGATCAACTTACAATGAGCAGTTCTTC.